This is a list of T cell receptor beta chains from one sample in a study of cytomegalovirus exposure and HLA in healthy donors. Clones were read by immunoSEQ multiplex PCR, and TCRdb kept only the in-frame ones, dropping some. There are some 120,000 clones in the sample; 81% occur only once, and about 3.9% lies in the top ten. Material for sequencing was PBMCs. Source of these receptors: a woman younger than 45 in good health and CMV-seronegative. CDR3s include the opening cysteine and the closing phenylalanine or tryptophan. Some rows mark clone size as missing; the rest say once, few, many or name a class of expanded clone.

v_call: TRBV7-3
clone_size: once
j_call: TRBJ2-1
cdr3_aa: CASSLTGGTGVVYEQFF

v_call: TRBV12-5
clone_size: NA
j_call: TRBJ2-2
cdr3_aa: CASGLAGGYTGELFF

v_call: TRBV7-2
clone_size: few
j_call: TRBJ1-5
cdr3_aa: CASSSNSFNQPQHF

v_call: TRBV7-6
clone_size: NA
j_call: NA
cdr3_aa: CASSSDRGYEQYF

v_call: TRBV7-9
clone_size: NA
j_call: TRBJ2-1
cdr3_aa: CASSLVIYEQFF

v_call: TRBV7-2
clone_size: once
j_call: TRBJ2-2
cdr3_aa: CASSPDRDTGELFF

v_call: TRBV5-1
clone_size: few
j_call: TRBJ2-3
cdr3_aa: CATSRDRASDTQYF

v_call: TRBV7-8
clone_size: NA
j_call: TRBJ2-1
cdr3_aa: CASSLSIGTNVRDEQFF

v_call: TRBV28
clone_size: once
j_call: TRBJ1-1
cdr3_aa: CASSPSLETEAFF

v_call: TRBV7-2
clone_size: NA
j_call: TRBJ2-1
cdr3_aa: CASSPSDMGYNEQFF

v_call: TRBV11-2
clone_size: few
j_call: TRBJ2-7
cdr3_aa: CASNYRATYEQYF

v_call: TRBV9
clone_size: NA
j_call: TRBJ2-4
cdr3_aa: CASSVSSGMVNIQYF

v_call: TRBV19
clone_size: NA
j_call: TRBJ1-5
cdr3_aa: CASSIIVSQPQHF

v_call: TRBV5-8
clone_size: NA
j_call: TRBJ2-5
cdr3_aa: CASSLEASLQTQYF

v_call: TRBV27
clone_size: NA
j_call: TRBJ2-5
cdr3_aa: CASSFWSRLDEQYF

v_call: TRBV4-1
clone_size: NA
j_call: TRBJ2-3
cdr3_aa: CASSQGSRTSGATDTQYF

v_call: TRBV7-9
clone_size: NA
j_call: TRBJ1-5
cdr3_aa: CASSSSGGGNQPQHF

v_call: TRBV7-9
clone_size: few
j_call: TRBJ1-2
cdr3_aa: CASSLDRGLYGYTF

v_call: TRBV6-4
clone_size: NA
j_call: TRBJ1-1
cdr3_aa: CASSSYSGGTEAFF

v_call: TRBV19
clone_size: NA
j_call: TRBJ2-5
cdr3_aa: CASSGTSARWETQYF

v_call: TRBV15
clone_size: once
j_call: TRBJ2-2
cdr3_aa: CATSRVKQGAPTGELFF

v_call: TRBV18
clone_size: NA
j_call: TRBJ2-5
cdr3_aa: CASSQQGANQETQYF

v_call: TRBV7-2
clone_size: NA
j_call: TRBJ2-7
cdr3_aa: CASSLATAGGPYEQYF

v_call: TRBV30
clone_size: NA
j_call: TRBJ2-1
cdr3_aa: CAWSLASSYNEQFF

v_call: TRBV5-4
clone_size: NA
j_call: NA
cdr3_aa: CASSQGGYEQYF

v_call: TRBV5-5
clone_size: NA
j_call: TRBJ1-4
cdr3_aa: CASSLGLSGGKLFF

v_call: TRBV18
clone_size: NA
j_call: TRBJ1-1
cdr3_aa: CASSPIQGEAFF

v_call: TRBV28
clone_size: NA
j_call: TRBJ2-1
cdr3_aa: CASSLFLGVGEQFF

v_call: TRBV19
clone_size: NA
j_call: TRBJ2-7
cdr3_aa: CASSPGTGPYEQYF

v_call: TRBV7-2
clone_size: NA
j_call: TRBJ2-3
cdr3_aa: CASSPGQGPDTQYF

v_call: TRBV7-8
clone_size: NA
j_call: TRBJ2-7
cdr3_aa: CASTITSGRTYEQYF

v_call: TRBV18
clone_size: NA
j_call: TRBJ2-7
cdr3_aa: CASSPDQGATYEQYF

v_call: TRBV7-2
clone_size: NA
j_call: TRBJ2-1
cdr3_aa: CASSLIPVGQAGNEQFF

v_call: TRBV5-5
clone_size: NA
j_call: TRBJ2-3
cdr3_aa: CASSRTGGVGTDTQYF

v_call: TRBV25-1
clone_size: NA
j_call: TRBJ1-3
cdr3_aa: CASSEPTGAGNTIYF

v_call: TRBV27
clone_size: NA
j_call: TRBJ2-7
cdr3_aa: CASSFNSLYEQYF

v_call: TRBV5-6
clone_size: NA
j_call: TRBJ1-1
cdr3_aa: CASSLDRPNTEAFF

v_call: TRBV19
clone_size: NA
j_call: TRBJ2-7
cdr3_aa: CASSTQGAGLEQYF